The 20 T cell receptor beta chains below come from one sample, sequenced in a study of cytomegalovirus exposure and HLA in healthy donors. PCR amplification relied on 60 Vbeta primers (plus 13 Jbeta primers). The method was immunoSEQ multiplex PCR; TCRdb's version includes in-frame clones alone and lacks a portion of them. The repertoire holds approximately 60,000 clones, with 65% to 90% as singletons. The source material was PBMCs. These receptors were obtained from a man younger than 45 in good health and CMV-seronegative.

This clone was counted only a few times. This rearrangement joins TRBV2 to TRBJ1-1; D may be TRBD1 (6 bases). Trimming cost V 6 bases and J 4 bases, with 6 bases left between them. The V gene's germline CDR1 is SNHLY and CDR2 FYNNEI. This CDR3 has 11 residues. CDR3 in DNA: TGTGCCAGCAGAGGGGGCACTGAAGCTTTCTTT. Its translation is CASRGGTEAFF.

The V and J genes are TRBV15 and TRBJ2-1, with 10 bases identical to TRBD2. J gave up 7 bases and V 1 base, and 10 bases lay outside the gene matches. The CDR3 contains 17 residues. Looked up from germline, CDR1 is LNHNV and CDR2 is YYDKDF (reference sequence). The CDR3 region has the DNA TGTGCCACCAGCAGAGCCATTAGCGGGAGGTGGAGGAATGAGCAGTTCTTC. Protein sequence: CATSRAISGRWRNEQFF.

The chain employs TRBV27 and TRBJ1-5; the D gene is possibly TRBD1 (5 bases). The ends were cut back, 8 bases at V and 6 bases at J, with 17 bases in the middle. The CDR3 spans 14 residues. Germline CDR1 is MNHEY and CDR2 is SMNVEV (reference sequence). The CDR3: CASRPGVLGQPQHF. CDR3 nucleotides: TGTGCCAGCCGCCCGGGGGTATTGGGTCAGCCCCAGCATTTT.

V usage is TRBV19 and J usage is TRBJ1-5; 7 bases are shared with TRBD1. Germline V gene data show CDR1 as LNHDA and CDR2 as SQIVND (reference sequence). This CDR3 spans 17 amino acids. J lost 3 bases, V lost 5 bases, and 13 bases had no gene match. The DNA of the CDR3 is TGTGCCAGTAGTTTTGCCGCGGGACAGAGAGTCAATCAGCCCCAGCATTTT. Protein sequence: CASSFAAGQRVNQPQHF.

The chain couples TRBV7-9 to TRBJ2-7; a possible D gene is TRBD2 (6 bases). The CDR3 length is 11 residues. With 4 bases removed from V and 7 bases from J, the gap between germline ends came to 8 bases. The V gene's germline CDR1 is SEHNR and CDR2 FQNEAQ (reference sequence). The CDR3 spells CASSSGGEQYF. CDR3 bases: TGTGCCAGCAGCTCCGGAGGGGAGCAGTACTTC.

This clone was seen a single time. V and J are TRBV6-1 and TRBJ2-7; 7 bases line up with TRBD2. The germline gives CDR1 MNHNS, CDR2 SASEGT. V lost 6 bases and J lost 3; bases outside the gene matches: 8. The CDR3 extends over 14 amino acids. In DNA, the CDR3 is TGTGCCAGCAGAACCCTGACTAGCTACTACGAGCAGTACTTC. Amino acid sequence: CASRTLTSYYEQYF.

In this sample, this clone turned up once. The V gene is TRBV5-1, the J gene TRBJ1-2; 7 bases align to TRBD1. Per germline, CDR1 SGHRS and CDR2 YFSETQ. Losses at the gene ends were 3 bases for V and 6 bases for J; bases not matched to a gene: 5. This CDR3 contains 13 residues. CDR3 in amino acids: CASSYGQANGYTF. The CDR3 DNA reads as TGCGCCAGCAGCTACGGACAGGCCAATGGCTACACCTTC.

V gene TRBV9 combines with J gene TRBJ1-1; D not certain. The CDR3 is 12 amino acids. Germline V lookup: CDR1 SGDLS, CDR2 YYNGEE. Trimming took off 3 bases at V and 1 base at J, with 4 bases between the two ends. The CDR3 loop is CASSGQNTEAFF. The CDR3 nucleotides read TGTGCCAGCAGCGGACAGAACACTGAAGCTTTCTTT.

CDR3 loop: CASSLGGTSGYETQYF. The CDR3 DNA reads as TGCGCCAGCAGCTTGGGGGGGACTAGCGGGTATGAGACCCAGTACTTC. The V and J genes are TRBV5-1 and TRBJ2-5; 12 bases are shared with TRBD2. The V segment lost 0 bases and the J segment 5 bases; nucleotides outside the gene matches: 5. The CDR3 has 16 residues. Germline V gives CDR1 SGHRS, CDR2 YFSETQ.

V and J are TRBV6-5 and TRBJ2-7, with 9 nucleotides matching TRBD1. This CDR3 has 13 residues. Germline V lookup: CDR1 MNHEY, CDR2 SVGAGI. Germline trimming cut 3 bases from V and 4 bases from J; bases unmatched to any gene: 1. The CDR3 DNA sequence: TGTGCCAGCAGTTATGACAGGGGGTACGAGCAGTACTTC. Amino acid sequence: CASSYDRGYEQYF.

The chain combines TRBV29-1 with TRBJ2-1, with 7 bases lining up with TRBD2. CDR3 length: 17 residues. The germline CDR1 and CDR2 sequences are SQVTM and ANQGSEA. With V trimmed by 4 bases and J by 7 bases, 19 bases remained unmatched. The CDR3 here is CSVGFAPGEGVGNEQFF. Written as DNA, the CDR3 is TGCAGCGTTGGTTTTGCCCCCGGGGAGGGAGTAGGTAATGAGCAGTTCTTC.

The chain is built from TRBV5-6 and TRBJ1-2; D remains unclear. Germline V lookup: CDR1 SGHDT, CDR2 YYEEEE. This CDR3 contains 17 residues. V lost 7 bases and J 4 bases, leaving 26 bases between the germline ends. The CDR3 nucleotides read TGTGCCAGCGGCCCCCCCCCAGGCGCCACTCTTGGCTATGGCTACACCTTC. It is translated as CASGPPPGATLGYGYTF.

The CDR3 DNA is TGCGCCAGCAGCCAGGGGGGACTAGCGGATGTAACTGAAGATACGCAGTATTTT. Residues: CASSQGGLADVTEDTQYF. This chain uses TRBV4-3 with TRBJ2-3, with TRBD2 matching over 11 bases. This CDR3 comprises 18 residues. V dropped 3 bases and J dropped 5; count of bases not matched to a gene: 13. Germline V lookup: CDR1 LGHNA, CDR2 YSLEER.

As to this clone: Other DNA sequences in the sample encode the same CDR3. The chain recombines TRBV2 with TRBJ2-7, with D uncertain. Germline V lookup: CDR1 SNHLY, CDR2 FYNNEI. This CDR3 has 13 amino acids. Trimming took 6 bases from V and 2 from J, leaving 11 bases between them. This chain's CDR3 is CASSPDGAYEQYF. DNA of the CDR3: TGTGCCAGCAGCCCAGACGGAGCCTACGAGCAGTACTTC.

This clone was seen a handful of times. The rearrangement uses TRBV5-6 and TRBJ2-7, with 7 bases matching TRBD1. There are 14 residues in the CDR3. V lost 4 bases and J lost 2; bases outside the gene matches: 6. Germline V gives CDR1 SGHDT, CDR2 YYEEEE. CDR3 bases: TGTGCCAGCAGCCGCCTTGGACAGGCCTACGAGCAGTACTTC. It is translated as CASSRLGQAYEQYF.

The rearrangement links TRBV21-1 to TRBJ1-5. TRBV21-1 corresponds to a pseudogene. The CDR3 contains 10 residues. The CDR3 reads CALSNQPQHF. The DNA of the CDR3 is TGTGCCCTATCAAATCAGCCCCAGCATTTT.

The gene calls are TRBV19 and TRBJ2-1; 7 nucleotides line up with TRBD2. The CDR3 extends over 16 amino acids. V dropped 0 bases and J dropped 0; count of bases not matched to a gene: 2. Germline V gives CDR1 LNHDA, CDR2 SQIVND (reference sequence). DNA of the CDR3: TGTGCCAGTAGTATAGAGGGCGGGAGCTCCTACAATGAGCAGTTCTTC. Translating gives CASSIEGGSSYNEQFF.

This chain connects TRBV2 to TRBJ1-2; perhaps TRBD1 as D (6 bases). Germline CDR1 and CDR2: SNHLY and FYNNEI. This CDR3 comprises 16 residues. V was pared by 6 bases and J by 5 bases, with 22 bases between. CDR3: CASRKDRPRGLYGYTF. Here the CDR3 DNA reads TGTGCCAGCAGGAAAGACAGGCCCCGTGGGTTATATGGCTACACCTTC. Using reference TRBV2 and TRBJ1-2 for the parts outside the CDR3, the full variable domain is EPEVTQTPSHQVTQMGQEVILRCVPISNHLYFYWYRQILGQKVEFLVSFYNNEISEKSEIFDDQFSVERPDGSNFTLKIRSTKLEDSAMYFCASRKDRPRGLYGYTFGSGTRLTVV.

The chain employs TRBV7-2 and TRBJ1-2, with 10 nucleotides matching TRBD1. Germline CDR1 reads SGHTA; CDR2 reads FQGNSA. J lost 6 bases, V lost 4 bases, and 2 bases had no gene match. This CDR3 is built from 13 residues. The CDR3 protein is CASSSGTGDGYTF. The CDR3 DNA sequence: TGTGCCAGCAGCTCCGGGACAGGGGATGGCTACACCTTC.

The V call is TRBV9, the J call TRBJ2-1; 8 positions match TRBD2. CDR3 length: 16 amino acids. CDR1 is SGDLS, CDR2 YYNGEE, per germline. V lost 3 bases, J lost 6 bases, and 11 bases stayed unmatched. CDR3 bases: TGTGCCAGCAGCGCATCCGGGACTAGGGTAGCCAATGAGCAGTTCTTC. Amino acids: CASSASGTRVANEQFF.